This T cell receptor (beta chain) emerged from a study of T cell repertoires in cytomegalovirus infection. As concerns this clonotype: What it recognizes is unknown. An end of the junction does not agree with germline; a read error may underlie this.

TCRdb analysed the reads with MiXCR anew, one entry per CDR3 protein. The data hold about 920,000 distinct CDR3 sequences, with approximately 31% observed a single time. Germline CDR1 SGHVS, CDR2 FQNEAQ. CDR3 length: 15 residues. The sequence was collected from a human donor in good health (CMV status not recorded). Some clones in this sample may be carry-over from other donors' samples. This sequence joins TRBV7-8 and TRBJ2-7; a possible D gene is TRBD1 (5 bases). Sequencing used cultured CD8+ T cells from PBMCs, obtained from culture after CMV antigen stimulation. CDR3 in amino acids: CTSSLRTSSSYEQYF. DNA for the CDR3: TGTACCAGCAGCTTACGGACATCCAGTTCCTACGAGCAGTACTTC.